This TCR beta chain came from a study of OX40 agonist ivuxolimab in advanced cancers. Only in-frame clones appear in the TCRdb table, and some are missing; sequencing was by immunoSEQ multiplex PCR. The sample lists 30,000 to 45,000 clones, 74% occurring once. CDR3 length: 13 amino acids. Trimming shortened V by 1 base and J by 11 bases, and 12 bases separated the two germline ends. Germline-derived CDR1 and CDR2 are MGHDK and SYGVNS. Samples were taken at baseline and on day 1 of cycles 4 and 7. The sequencing here drew on CD4+ or CD8+ T cells sorted from blood, taken in a trial of the OX40 agonist ivuxolimab. V gene TRBV25-1 combines with J gene TRBJ1-5, with TRBD1 as a possible D gene (5 bases). The sequence was collected from an adult with an advanced solid tumor such as melanoma, head and neck, liver or kidney cancer. The CDR3 sequence is CASSEWEDKTQHF. In nucleotides, the CDR3 is TGTGCCAGCAGTGAATGGGAGGACAAGACCCAGCATTTT.